This TCR beta chain stems from a study of T cell responses to AZD1222 COVID-19 vaccine. Whole-study findings and limits: Baseline serology detected seropositivity in only 6 or 7 AZD1222 recipients. The study sampled repertoires only after the peak T cell response. Dominant CD4 TCR responses targeted spike regions 160-218 and 743-854. Once two AZD1222 doses were given, Spike-specific TCR breadth and depth went up.

A single count supports this clone. Its specificity is unknown. The CDR3 is 13 amino acids. With V trimmed by 4 bases and J by 3 bases, 1 base remained unmatched. Data came from immunoSEQ multiplex PCR; TCRdb stores just in-frame clones and leaves some out. The repertoire includes 120,000 or so clones, around 84% of them detected once, and approximately 7.5% sits in the top ten. The chain joins TRBV12-3 or TRBV12-4 to TRBJ2-5; 8 bases match TRBD2. The receptor was isolated from an adult in good health. Sample: peripheral blood, taken on day 0 of AZD1222 vaccination. CDR3 DNA sequence: TGTGCCAGCAGTTCGCGGGGGGAAGAGACCCAGTACTTC. It yields the protein CASSSRGEETQYF.